Reported below is one T cell receptor beta chain. This record belongs to a study of blood T cells in healthy people across ages. This CDR3 is built from 16 residues. CDR1 SGHKS and CDR2 YYEKEE come from the germline V gene (reference sequence). The use of a sample-barcoded 5' primer and a J-beta primer mix characterized a second PCR of roughly 6 to 11 cycles. Through a template-switch adaptor with 12 random nucleotides, each cDNA molecule received a tag. A single record per CDR3 protein comes from TCRdb applying MiXCR to the 5' RACE reads. The top ten hold over 5.5% of the sample, which has about 1,400,000 distinct CDR3 sequences, around 59% seen once.

The sequence was obtained from a man younger than 30 in good health. Sequenced: blood. The chain joins TRBV5-5 to TRBJ2-4; a possible D gene is TRBD1 (6 bases). The J call may be wrong; the DNA end is better matched by TRBJ2-7. The CDR3: CASSPEKGTGRYEQYF. As DNA, the CDR3 is TGTGCCAGCAGCCCTGAAAAAGGAACAGGGCGGTACGAGCAGTACTTC.